The 3 T cell receptor beta chains below come from one sample, sequenced in a study of cytomegalovirus exposure and HLA in healthy donors. PCR amplification relied on 60 Vbeta primers (plus 13 Jbeta primers). The data were produced by immunoSEQ multiplex PCR, yet TCRdb's version contains in-frame clones alone and is incomplete. This specimen shows approximately 150,000 clones; the ten leading clones hold around 1.7%. The sequenced sample consisted of PBMCs. Receptor source: a woman aged 45-65 years in good health and CMV-seronegative.

J is TRBJ2-5 and V is TRBV2; TRBD2 matches 8 bases. The CDR3 covers 14 residues. Trimming cost V 8 bases and J 5 bases; bases outside gene matches: 10. Germline CDR1 reads SNHLY; CDR2 reads FYNNEI. Written as DNA, the CDR3 is TGTGCCAGCCTTTCAGGCGGGGGGCGGGAGACCCAGTACTTC. Translated: CASLSGGGRETQYF.

The chain uses TRBV18 and TRBJ2-1, with 12 bases aligning to TRBD1. V dropped 0 bases and J dropped 3; count of bases not matched to a gene: 6. This CDR3 contains 18 residues. Germline loops: CDR1 KGHSH, CDR2 LQKENI. The CDR3 DNA sequence: TGTGCCAGCTCACCACCCCTGGGGACAGGGGGCATCTACAATGAGCAGTTCTTC. As protein: CASSPPLGTGGIYNEQFF. The variable domain in full, completed from reference TRBV18 and TRBJ2-1, reads NAGVMQNPRHLVRRRGQEARLRCSPMKGHSHVYWYRQLPEEGLKFMVYLQKENIIDESGMPKERFSAEFPKEGPSILRIQQVVRGDSAAYFCASSPPLGTGGIYNEQFFGPGTRLTVL.

The chain combines TRBV28 with TRBJ2-5, with D maybe TRBD1 (5 bases). Trimming removed 5 bases from V and 0 bases from J, with 13 bases in between. The germline CDR1 and CDR2 sequences are MDHEN and SYDVKM. This CDR3 region has 15 residues. This CDR3 is CASSRGQVYQETQYF. Here the CDR3 DNA reads TGTGCCAGCAGTAGGGGCCAGGTGTACCAAGAGACCCAGTACTTC.